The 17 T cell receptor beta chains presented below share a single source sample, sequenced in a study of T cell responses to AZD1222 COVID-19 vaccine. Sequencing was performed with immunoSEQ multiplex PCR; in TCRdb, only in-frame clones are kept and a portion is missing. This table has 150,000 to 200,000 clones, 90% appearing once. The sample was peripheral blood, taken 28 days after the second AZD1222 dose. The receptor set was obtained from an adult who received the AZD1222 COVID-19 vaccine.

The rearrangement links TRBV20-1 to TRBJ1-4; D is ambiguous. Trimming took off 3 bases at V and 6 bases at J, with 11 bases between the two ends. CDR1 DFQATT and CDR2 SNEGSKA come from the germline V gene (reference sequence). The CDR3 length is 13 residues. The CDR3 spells CSASRGNDEKLFF. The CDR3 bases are TGCAGTGCTAGTCGGGGTAATGATGAAAAACTGTTTTTT.

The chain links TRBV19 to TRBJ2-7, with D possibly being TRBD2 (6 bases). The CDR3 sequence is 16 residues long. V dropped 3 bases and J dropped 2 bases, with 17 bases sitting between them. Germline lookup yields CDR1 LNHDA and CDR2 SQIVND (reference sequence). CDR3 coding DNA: TGTGCCAGTAGTATGGGCTGGGGGGATGCGACCTACGAGCAGTACTTC. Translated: CASSMGWGDATYEQYF. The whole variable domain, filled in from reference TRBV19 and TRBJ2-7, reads DGGITQSPKYLFRKEGQNVTLSCEQNLNHDAMYWYRQDPGQGLRLIYYSQIVNDFQKGDIAEGYSVSREKKESFPLTVTSAQKNPTAFYLCASSMGWGDATYEQYFGPGTRLTVT.

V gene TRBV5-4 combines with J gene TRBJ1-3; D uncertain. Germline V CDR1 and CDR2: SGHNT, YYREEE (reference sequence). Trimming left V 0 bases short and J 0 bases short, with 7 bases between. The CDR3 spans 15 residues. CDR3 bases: TGTGCCAGCAGCTTGGACAGATTCTCTGGAAACACCATATATTTT. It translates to CASSLDRFSGNTIYF.

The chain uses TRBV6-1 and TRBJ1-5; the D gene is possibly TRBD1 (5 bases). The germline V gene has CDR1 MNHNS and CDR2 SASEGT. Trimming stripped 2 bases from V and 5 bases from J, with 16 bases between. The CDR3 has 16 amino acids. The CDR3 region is CASSEWDLLGDQPQHF. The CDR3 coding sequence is TGTGCCAGCAGTGAATGGGACTTGTTAGGAGATCAGCCCCAGCATTTT.

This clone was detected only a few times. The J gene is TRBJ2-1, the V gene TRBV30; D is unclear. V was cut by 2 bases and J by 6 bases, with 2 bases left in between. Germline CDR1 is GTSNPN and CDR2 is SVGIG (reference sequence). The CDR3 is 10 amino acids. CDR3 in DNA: TGTGCCTGGAGTTTCAATGAGCAGTTCTTC. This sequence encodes CAWSFNEQFF.

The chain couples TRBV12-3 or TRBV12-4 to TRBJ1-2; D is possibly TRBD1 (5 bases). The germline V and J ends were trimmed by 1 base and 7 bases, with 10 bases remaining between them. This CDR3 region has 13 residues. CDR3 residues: CASSLDRSSGYTF. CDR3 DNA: TGTGCCAGCAGTTTAGACAGGTCTAGTGGCTACACCTTC.

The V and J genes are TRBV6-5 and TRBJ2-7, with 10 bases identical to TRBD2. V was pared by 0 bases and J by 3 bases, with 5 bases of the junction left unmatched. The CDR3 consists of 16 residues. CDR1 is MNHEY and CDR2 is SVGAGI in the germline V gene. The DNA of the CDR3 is TGTGCCAGCAGTTACTCTCTAGCGGGAGTGGGCTACGAGCAGTACTTC. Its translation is CASSYSLAGVGYEQYF.

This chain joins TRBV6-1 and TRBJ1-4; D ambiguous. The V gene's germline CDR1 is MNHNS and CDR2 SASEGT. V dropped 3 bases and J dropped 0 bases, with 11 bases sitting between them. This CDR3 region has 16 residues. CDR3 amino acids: CASSEMLGSTNEKLFF. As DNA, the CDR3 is TGTGCCAGCAGTGAGATGTTGGGGTCAACTAATGAAAAACTGTTTTTT.

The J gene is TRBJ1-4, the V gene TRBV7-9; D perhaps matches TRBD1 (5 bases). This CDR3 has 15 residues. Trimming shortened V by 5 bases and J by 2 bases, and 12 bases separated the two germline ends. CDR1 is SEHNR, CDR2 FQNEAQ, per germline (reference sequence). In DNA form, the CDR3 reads TGTGCCAGCAGCAACGGGGCCAGGACTAATGAAAAACTGTTTTTT. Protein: CASSNGARTNEKLFF.

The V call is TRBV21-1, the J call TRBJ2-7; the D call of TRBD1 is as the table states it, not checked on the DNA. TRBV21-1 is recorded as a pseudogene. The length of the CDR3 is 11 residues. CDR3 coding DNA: TGTGCCAGCAGCAATGCCCAGGAGCAGTACTTC. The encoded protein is CASSNAQEQYF.

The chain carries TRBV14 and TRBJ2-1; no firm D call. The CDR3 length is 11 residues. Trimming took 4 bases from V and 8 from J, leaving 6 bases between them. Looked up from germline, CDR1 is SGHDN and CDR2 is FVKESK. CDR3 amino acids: CASSLGDEQFF. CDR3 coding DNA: TGTGCCAGCAGCCTTGGGGATGAGCAGTTCTTC.

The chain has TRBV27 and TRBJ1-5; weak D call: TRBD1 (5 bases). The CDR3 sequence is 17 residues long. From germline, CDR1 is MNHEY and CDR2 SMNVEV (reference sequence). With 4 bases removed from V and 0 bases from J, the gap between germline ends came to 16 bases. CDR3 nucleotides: TGTGCCAGCAGTTCATCCACCAGGGTCTCTAGCAATCAGCCCCAGCATTTT. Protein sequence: CASSSSTRVSSNQPQHF.

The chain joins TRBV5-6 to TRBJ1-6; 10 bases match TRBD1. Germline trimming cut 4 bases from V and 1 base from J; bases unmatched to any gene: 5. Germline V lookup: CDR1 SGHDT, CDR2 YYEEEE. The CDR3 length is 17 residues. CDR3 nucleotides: TGTGCCAGCAGCCGCGGGGACAGGGGTTCCTATAATTCACCCCTCCACTTT. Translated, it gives CASSRGDRGSYNSPLHF.

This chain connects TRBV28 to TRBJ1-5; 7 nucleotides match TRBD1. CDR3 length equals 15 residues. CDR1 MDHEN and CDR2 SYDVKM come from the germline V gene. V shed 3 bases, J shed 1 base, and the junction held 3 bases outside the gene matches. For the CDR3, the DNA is TGTGCCAGCAGTTTGTCAGGGGGAAGCAATCAGCCCCAGCATTTT. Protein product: CASSLSGGSNQPQHF.

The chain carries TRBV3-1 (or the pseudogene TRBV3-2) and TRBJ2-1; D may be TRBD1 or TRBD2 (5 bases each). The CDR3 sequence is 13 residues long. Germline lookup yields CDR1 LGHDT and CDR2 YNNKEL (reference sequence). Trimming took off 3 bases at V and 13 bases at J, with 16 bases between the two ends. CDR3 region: CASSQRDWGHQFF. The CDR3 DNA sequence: TGTGCCAGCAGCCAGAGGGATTGGGGCCACCAGTTCTTC.

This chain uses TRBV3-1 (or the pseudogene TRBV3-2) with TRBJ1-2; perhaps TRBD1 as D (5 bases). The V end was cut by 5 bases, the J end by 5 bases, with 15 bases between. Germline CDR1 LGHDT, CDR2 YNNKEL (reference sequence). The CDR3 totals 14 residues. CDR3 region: CASSLMTGGYGYTF. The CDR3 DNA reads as TGTGCCAGCAGCTTAATGACCGGGGGTTATGGCTACACCTTC.

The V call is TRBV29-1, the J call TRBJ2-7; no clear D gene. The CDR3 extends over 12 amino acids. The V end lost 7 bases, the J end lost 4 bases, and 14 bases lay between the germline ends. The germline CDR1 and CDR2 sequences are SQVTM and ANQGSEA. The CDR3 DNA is TGCAGCGCAGTGGACGGTTCTTACGAGCAGTACTTC. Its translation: CSAVDGSYEQYF.